This T cell receptor (beta chain) was obtained from a study of OX40 agonist ivuxolimab in advanced cancers. Some background on the complete study: Ivuxolimab, which targeted the costimulatory receptor OX40 (CD134), was an agonistic, fully human IgG2 monoclonal antibody. Intravenous ivuxolimab was administered to patients every 2 weeks at six dose levels: 0.01, 0.1, 0.3, 1.5, 3 and 10 mg/kg. Of the approximately 50 patients in dose escalation, 19 had hepatocellular carcinoma, some 15 had melanoma, 9 had renal cell carcinoma and 9 had head and neck cancer. The dose-escalation cohort was roughly 87% male with a mean age of approximately 60 years, ranging from roughly 20 to 80. Patients were allowed to have had prior anti-PD-1, anti-PD-L1 or anti-CTLA-4 therapy, and approximately 40% of the dose-escalation patients had previously received checkpoint inhibitors. Partial responses occurred in three dose-escalation patients: two with cutaneous melanoma and one with hepatocellular carcinoma. The purpose of peripheral TCRbeta sequencing was to test whether ivuxolimab changed TCR sequence diversity and led to clonal T-cell expansion. The paper covers the monotherapy dose-escalation part of the phase I ivuxolimab trial, which included N of about 50 patients. Paper-wide results and their limitations: At doses of 0.1 to 3.0 mg/kg, clonal expansion of both CD4+ and CD8+ blood T cells was observed from baseline to week 6. Low levels of normalized T-cell clonal expansion were also seen in some patients who did not respond. Partial responders in the 0.1-3.0 mg/kg groups had among the lowest normalized peripheral clonal expansion, especially among CD8+ T cells. After ivuxolimab, more expanded clones were found on average in CD8+ T cells than in CD4+ T cells. Which antigens the clonally expanded peripheral T cells were specific for was not determined.

Clipping removes 3 bases from V and 2 bases from J, with 3 as the unmatched junction base count. Sequences SGHRS (CDR1) and YFSETQ (CDR2) are obtained from the germline V gene. From its cysteine to its phenylalanine, the CDR3 spans 14 amino acids. Just the 42-base CDR3 DNA is kept, in frame starting at base 1. Comments on this clone: The specificity of this receptor is unknown. Base-call qualities are not available, and no considerably larger clone is one nucleotide away.

To sequence the TCRbeta CDR3 region, genomic DNA was isolated from the sorted cells. The immunoSEQ Assay was used for sequencing of TCRbeta CDR3 regions. This is the immuneACCESS table as TCRdb keeps it, with only in-frame sequences that have V and J called. A part of the clones is gone; compared with another copy, unresolved V genes explain less than half, and the rest is unexplained. The sample table shows fewer than 75,000 clones, and over 80% are seen once. Roughly 4.2% of the sample goes to the ten largest clones. Patients with a history of autoimmune disease or receiving systemic immunosuppression were excluded from the trial. Peripheral blood for TCR sequencing was collected from all dose cohorts at baseline, on cycle 4 day 1, and on cycle 7 day 1. The samples were drawn from a first-in-human, open-label, multicenter phase I dose-escalation trial of ivuxolimab. Adults with locally advanced or metastatic head and neck squamous cell, hepatocellular, melanoma or renal cell carcinoma were enrolled in the trial. CD4+ and CD8+ T cells were sorted separately from peripheral blood before TCR sequencing.

Recombination linked TRBV5-1 to TRBJ2-5, with 8 bases aligning to TRBD1. The material was CD4+ or CD8+ T cells sorted from blood, obtained in a trial of the OX40 agonist ivuxolimab. This TCR came from an adult with an advanced solid tumor such as melanoma, head and neck, liver or kidney cancer. The CDR3 is CASSSGQGQETQYF. The nucleotides are TGCGCCAGCAGCTCAGGACAGGGACAAGAGACCCAGTACTTC.